This T cell receptor (beta chain) originates from a study of early stage breast cancer tumors. Study information: About 80% of the 16 invasive tumors were ER+, PR+ and HER2-.

The length of the CDR3 is 15 residues. V gave up 0 bases and J gave up 7 bases, with 16 bases separating them. Germline V gene lookup returns CDR1 MNHEY and CDR2 SVGAGI. Clones were sequenced by immunoSEQ multiplex PCR, and TCRdb holds only the in-frame ones, with some missing. The sample carries about 5,400 clones, about 63% recorded once. Sequencing was performed on breast tumor tissue. The chain has TRBV6-5 and TRBJ2-7; perhaps TRBD2 as D (5 bases). This clonotype was obtained from a person in their sixties with breast cancer. The CDR3 is CASSYSKGETGEQYF. DNA for the CDR3: TGTGCCAGCAGTTACTCTAAGGGTGAGACGGGGGAGCAGTACTTC.